The 15 T cell receptor beta chains below all came from one sample that was sequenced in a study of T cell repertoires in cytomegalovirus infection. MiXCR, run by TCRdb on the reads, gives a single entry per CDR3 protein. The sample carries 450,000 to 550,000 distinct CDR3 sequences, more than 15% recorded once. The sequenced sample was CD8+ T cells from PBMCs. These TCRs come from a human donor in good health (CMV status not recorded). Some clones in this sample may be carry-over from other donors' samples.

Many counts were recorded for this clonotype. J is TRBJ2-2 and V is TRBV27; 7 bases align to TRBD2. Germline CDR1 is MNHEY and CDR2 is SMNVEV (reference sequence). The V and J ends lost 5 bases and 5 bases, in that order; junction bases with no gene match: 5. The length of the CDR3 is 14 residues. The CDR3 DNA is TGTGCCAGCAGTCCGGGGGGTGGGACCGGGGAGCTGTTTTTT. This gives the protein CASSPGGGTGELFF.

A remark on this clonotype: A much larger clone differs by one base, so this may be a read error. The chain links TRBV12-3 or TRBV12-4 to TRBJ1-1, with a possible D match to TRBD1 (5 bases). The length of the CDR3 is 11 residues. The CDR3 DNA reads TGTGTCAGCAGTTTAGGCGGGGACGCTTTCTTT. Translation gives CVSSLGGDAFF.

This clonotype was seen many times. The gene calls are TRBV7-2 and TRBJ2-1, with 9 bases identical to TRBD2. V lost 5 bases, J lost 5 bases, and 10 bases stayed unmatched. This CDR3 comprises 16 residues. Germline V CDR1 and CDR2: SGHTA, FQGNSA. CDR3 sequence reads: CASSRAASGTDNEQFF. The CDR3 nucleotides are TGTGCCAGCAGCCGCGCCGCTAGCGGGACTGACAATGAGCAGTTCTTC. Drawing the rest from reference TRBV7-2 and TRBJ2-1, the complete variable domain is GAGVSQSPSNKVTEKGKDVELRCDPISGHTALYWYRQSLGQGLEFLIYFQGNSAPDKSGLPSDRFSAERTGGSVSTLTIQRTQQEDSAVYLCASSRAASGTDNEQFFGPGTRLTVL.

The J gene is TRBJ1-2, the V gene TRBV5-5; D is unresolved. This CDR3 is 14 amino acids long. CDR1 is SGHKS, CDR2 YYEKEE, per germline (reference sequence). V shed 4 bases and J shed 4 bases, with 14 bases lying between them. The CDR3 region is CASSPPSPGYGYTF. CDR3 bases: TGTGCCAGCAGCCCCCCCTCCCCCGGCTATGGCTACACCTTC. The variable domain in full, completed from reference TRBV5-5 and TRBJ1-2, reads DAGVTQSPTHLIKTRGQQVTLRCSPISGHKSVSWYQQVLGQGPQFIFQYYEKEERGRGNFPDRFSARQFPNYSSELNVNALLLGDSALYLCASSPPSPGYGYTFGSGTRLTVV.

This clonotype was seen ten or more times. This chain connects TRBV7-9 to TRBJ2-7; TRBD2 aligns across 8 bases. From germline, CDR1 is SEHNR and CDR2 FQNEAQ (reference sequence). This CDR3 has 15 residues. V shed 10 bases, J shed 0 bases, and the junction held 11 bases outside the gene matches. The CDR3 protein is CATEDQRGSSYEQYF. The CDR3 DNA sequence: TGTGCCACTGAGGACCAGCGGGGGAGCTCCTACGAGCAGTACTTC.

This clonotype came up many times. This sequence joins TRBV29-1 and TRBJ2-1; TRBD2 agrees at 9 bases. CDR1 SQVTM and CDR2 ANQGSEA come from the germline V gene. The CDR3 consists of 15 residues. Trimming cost V 0 bases and J 7 bases; bases outside gene matches: 7. As DNA, the CDR3 is TGCAGCGTTGAAGAGTATAGCGGGAGAGTTAATGAGCAGTTCTTC. Amino acids: CSVEEYSGRVNEQFF.

This clonotype was picked up many times. The chain carries TRBV12-5 and TRBJ1-1; D call uncertain. The germline gives CDR1 LGHNT, CDR2 FRNRAP. The CDR3 is 14 amino acids. V lost 4 bases to trimming and J lost 4 bases, with 13 bases between them. The DNA of the CDR3 is TGTGCTAGTGGTTCGGTGGAAGGGATCACTGAAGCTTTCTTT. It translates to CASGSVEGITEAFF. The full variable domain, completed using reference TRBV12-5 and TRBJ1-1, is DARVTQTPRHKVTEMGQEVTMRCQPILGHNTVFWYRQTMMQGLELLAYFRNRAPLDDSGMPKDRFSAEMPDATLATLKIQPSEPRDSAVYFCASGSVEGITEAFFGQGTRLTVV.

This clonotype was seen many times. The V and J genes are TRBV7-3 and TRBJ2-3; 7 nucleotides match TRBD2. Germline CDR1 is SGHTA and CDR2 is FQGTGA. With 6 bases clipped from V and 4 bases from J, the junction kept 4 bases outside the gene matches. There are 13 residues in the CDR3. The CDR3 nucleotides are TGTGCCAGCAGTTGGGGGGGAGCAGATACGCAGTATTTT. This codes for CASSWGGADTQYF.

The rearrangement links TRBV5-6 to TRBJ2-5; possible D gene TRBD1, 5 bases. The CDR3 is 14 amino acids. V was shortened by 4 bases and J by 6 bases, with 16 bases between the two germline ends. From germline, CDR1 is SGHDT and CDR2 YYEEEE. CDR3 DNA: TGTGCCAGCAGCCCCGGACAACAAGTGCAGACCCAGTACTTC. It is translated as CASSPGQQVQTQYF.

CDR3 DNA sequence: TGCAGCGCCTACCCAGAGAGCACTGAAGCTTTCTTT. It encodes CSAYPESTEAFF. The V and J genes are TRBV29-1 and TRBJ1-1; D not resolved. V was pared by 7 bases and J by 4 bases, with 13 bases between. This CDR3 region has 12 residues. Germline CDR1 is SQVTM and CDR2 is ANQGSEA. The whole variable domain, remainder taken from reference TRBV29-1 and TRBJ1-1, is SAVISQKPSRDICQRGTSLTIQCQVDSQVTMMFWYRQQPGQSLTLIATANQGSEATYESGFVIDKFPISRPNLTFSTLTVSNMSPEDSSIYLCSAYPESTEAFFGQGTRLTVV.

Of note for this clonotype: A much larger clone lies one base from this, so it may be a read error. The CDR3 DNA reads as TGTGCCAGAACCGCTAGCCTAAGCACAGATACGCAGTATTTT. Translating it yields CARTASLSTDTQYF. The chain has TRBV5-4 and TRBJ2-3, with D possibly matching TRBD2 (5 bases). The CDR3 runs to 14 residues. In germline, CDR1 is SGHNT, CDR2 YYREEE (reference sequence). V was clipped by 8 bases and J by 0 bases, with 13 bases between them.

The table lists this clonotype with a few counts. V usage is TRBV19 and J usage is TRBJ2-7; the match to TRBD1 covers 7 bases. The length of the CDR3 is 16 residues. Germline V gives CDR1 LNHDA, CDR2 SQIVND (reference sequence). Unmatched junction bases numbered 15, after V lost 4 bases and J lost 6 bases. CDR3: CASSKTQGSRRFEQYF. The CDR3 DNA reads TGTGCCAGTAGTAAAACACAGGGGAGCCGGCGGTTCGAGCAGTACTTC.

In its sample, this clonotype was seen many times. The chain carries TRBV7-8 and TRBJ2-7, with a possible D match to TRBD1 (5 bases). The V end was cut by 1 base, the J end by 4 bases, with 8 bases between. Germline assignment: CDR1 SGHVS and CDR2 FQNEAQ. The CDR3 is 13 amino acids. The CDR3 is CASSLDQGYEQYF. CDR3 nucleotide sequence: TGTGCCAGCAGCTTAGACCAGGGTTACGAGCAGTACTTC.

Concerning this clonotype: Germline is not matched at one junction end, which may reflect a read error. The rearrangement uses TRBV12-3 or TRBV12-4 and TRBJ2-2, with D possibly TRBD1 on 6 matching bases. The CDR3 has 15 amino acids. CDR3 DNA: TGTGTCAGCAGTAGGACAGATTTGTACACCGGGGAGCTGTTTTTT. Encoded protein: CVSSRTDLYTGELFF.

As regards this clonotype: The conserved final phenylalanine or tryptophan is absent from the CDR3, which likely points to a read error. This chain joins TRBV6-1 and TRBJ2-6, with D possibly being TRBD1 (5 bases). V lost 6 bases and J lost 0, with 15 bases in between. The CDR3 runs to 17 residues. Germline CDR1 is MNHNS and CDR2 is SASEGT. The CDR3 region is CASRRTGLPSGANVLTL. DNA of the CDR3: TGTGCCAGCAGGCGAACAGGCTTACCCTCTGGGGCCAACGTCCTGACTTTA.